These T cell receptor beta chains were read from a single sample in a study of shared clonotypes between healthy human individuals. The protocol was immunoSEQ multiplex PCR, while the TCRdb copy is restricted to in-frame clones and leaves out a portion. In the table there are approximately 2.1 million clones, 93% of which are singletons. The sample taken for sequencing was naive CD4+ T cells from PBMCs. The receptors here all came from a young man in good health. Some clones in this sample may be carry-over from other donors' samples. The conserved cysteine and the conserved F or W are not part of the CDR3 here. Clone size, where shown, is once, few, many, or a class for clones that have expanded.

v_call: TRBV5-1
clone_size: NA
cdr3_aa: ASSLGSLGTDTQY

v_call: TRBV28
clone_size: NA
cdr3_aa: ASSLVSGDTQY

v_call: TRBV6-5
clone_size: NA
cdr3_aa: ASSYTGGQSYEQY

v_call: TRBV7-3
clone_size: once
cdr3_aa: ASSLSAGVGSEQF

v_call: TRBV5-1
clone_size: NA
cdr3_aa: ASSSGQGLNYGYT

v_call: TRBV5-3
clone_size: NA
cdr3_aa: ARSHREGAGTEAF

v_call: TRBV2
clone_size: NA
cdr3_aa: ASSEGPLAGPSYEQY

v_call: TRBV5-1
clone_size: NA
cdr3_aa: ASSFSGRSGPQRTDTQY

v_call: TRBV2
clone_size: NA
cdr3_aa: ASSRETYEQY

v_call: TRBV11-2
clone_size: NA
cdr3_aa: ASSRTGTGELF

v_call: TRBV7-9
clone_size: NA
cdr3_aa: ASSLSLGETEAF

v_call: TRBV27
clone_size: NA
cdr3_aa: ASSSWADRAIGYT

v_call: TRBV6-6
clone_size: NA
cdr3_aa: ASSYITSDEQF

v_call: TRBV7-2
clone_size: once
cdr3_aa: ASSYIGGAVDIQY

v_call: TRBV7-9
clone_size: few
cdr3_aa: ASSLRPSGGTGELF

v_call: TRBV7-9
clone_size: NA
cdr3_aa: ASSLAGAETQY

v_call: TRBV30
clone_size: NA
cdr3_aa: AWSVSGSYEQY

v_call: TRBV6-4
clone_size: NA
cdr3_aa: ASSPSWTSGDTQY

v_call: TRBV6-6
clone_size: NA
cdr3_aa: ALGGYT

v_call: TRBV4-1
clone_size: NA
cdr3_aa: ASSHPGLAGITYEQY

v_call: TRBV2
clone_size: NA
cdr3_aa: ASSEDGQETQY

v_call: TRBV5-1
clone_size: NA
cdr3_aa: ASSFSRDTGYT

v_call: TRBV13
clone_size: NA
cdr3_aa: ASSLAGPFNEQF

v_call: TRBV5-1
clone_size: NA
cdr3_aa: ASSQTGLNGYT

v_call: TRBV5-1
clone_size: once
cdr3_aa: ASSSSGGASTDTQY

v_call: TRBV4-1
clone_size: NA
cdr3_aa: ASSQRGYQILAGRQETQY

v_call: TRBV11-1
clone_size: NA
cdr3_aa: ASSLERTYTDTQY

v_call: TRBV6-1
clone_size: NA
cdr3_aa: ASRPPGGWNEKLF

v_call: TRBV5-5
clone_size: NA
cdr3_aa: ASSLVVHTDTQY

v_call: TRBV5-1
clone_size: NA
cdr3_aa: ASSLMGQNTEAF